This entry describes one TCR beta chain. The recovered donors of Cohort 3 showed two negative PCRs, clearance, or symptom resolution. The sample originates from a study of blood T cell repertoires in COVID-19. Germline CDR1 reads MNHNS; CDR2 reads SASEGT. This CDR3 region has 19 residues. With 2 bases removed from V and 3 bases from J, the gap between germline ends came to 20 bases. Original analysis: Counts of nucleated cells, estimated from reference gene primer amplification, were obtained. Data came from immunoSEQ multiplex PCR; TCRdb stores just in-frame clones and leaves some out. The V and J calls and the clone size are those of that table, but D and trimming were determined from the DNA. The profile shows 250,000 to 350,000 clones, roughly 87% of them singletons.

This chain uses TRBV6-1 with TRBJ2-6; possible D gene TRBD1, 8 bases. The sequencing input was PBMCs or T cells enriched from blood (not recorded which). The source of this sequence is a woman in her twenties or thirties who had recovered from COVID-19. CDR3 DNA: TGTGCCAGCAGTGAATTCCTCGGACAGGGAGGGAGTGGGGCCAACGTCCTGACTTTC. Translating gives CASSEFLGQGGSGANVLTF.